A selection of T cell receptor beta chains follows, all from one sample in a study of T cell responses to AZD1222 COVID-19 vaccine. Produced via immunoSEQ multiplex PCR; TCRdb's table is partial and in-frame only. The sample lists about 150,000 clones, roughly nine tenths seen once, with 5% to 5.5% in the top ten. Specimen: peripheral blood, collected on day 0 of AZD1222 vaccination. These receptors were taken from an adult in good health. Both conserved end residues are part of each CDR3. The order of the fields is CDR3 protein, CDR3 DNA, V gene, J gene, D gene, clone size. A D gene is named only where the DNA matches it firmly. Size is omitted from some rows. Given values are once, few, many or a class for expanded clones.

CDR3aa: CASSISGTGPNQPQHF
CDR3nt: TGTGCCAGCAGTATTTCCGGGACAGGGCCCAATCAGCCCCAGCATTTT
v_gene: TRBV28
j_gene: TRBJ1-5
d_gene: TRBD1
abundance: -

CDR3aa: CASNSGRGSYEQYF
CDR3nt: TGTGCCAGCAATTCCGGGCGGGGTTCCTACGAGCAGTACTTC
v_gene: TRBV5-8
j_gene: TRBJ2-7
d_gene: -
abundance: -

CDR3aa: CASSRFELGASGYTF
CDR3nt: TGTGCCAGCAGCCGTTTTGAGTTGGGGGCCAGCGGCTACACCTTC
v_gene: TRBV3-1/TRBV3-2
j_gene: TRBJ1-2
d_gene: -
abundance: few

CDR3aa: CASSPPHTTPSYEQYF
CDR3nt: TGTGCCAGCAGTCCACCCCACACGACACCCTCCTACGAGCAGTACTTC
v_gene: TRBV6-2/TRBV6-3
j_gene: TRBJ2-7
d_gene: -
abundance: -

CDR3aa: CASSFQHF
CDR3nt: TGTGCCAGCAGCTTTCAGCATTTT
v_gene: TRBV3-1/TRBV3-2
j_gene: TRBJ1-5
d_gene: -
abundance: -

CDR3aa: CATGLRGILSNQPQHF
CDR3nt: TGTGCCACCGGCCTCCGGGGCATACTGTCAAATCAGCCCCAGCATTTT
v_gene: TRBV28
j_gene: TRBJ1-5
d_gene: -
abundance: -

CDR3aa: CASRAGSSYEKLFF
CDR3nt: TGTGCCAGCCGGGCAGGGTCCAGCTATGAAAAACTGTTTTTT
v_gene: TRBV9
j_gene: TRBJ1-4
d_gene: -
abundance: -

CDR3aa: CASSYSTGSMNTEAFF
CDR3nt: TGTGCCAGCAGTTACTCGACAGGATCTATGAACACTGAAGCTTTCTTT
v_gene: TRBV6-5
j_gene: TRBJ1-1
d_gene: -
abundance: -

CDR3aa: CASSQGSSAGDTGELFF
CDR3nt: TGTGCCAGCAGCCAAGGTTCGTCAGCGGGAGACACCGGGGAGCTGTTTTTT
v_gene: TRBV3-1/TRBV3-2
j_gene: TRBJ2-2
d_gene: TRBD2
abundance: -

CDR3aa: CASSPGQGNVKTQYF
CDR3nt: TGTGCCAGCTCGCCGGGACAGGGGAATGTAAAGACCCAGTACTTC
v_gene: TRBV18
j_gene: TRBJ2-5
d_gene: TRBD1
abundance: -

CDR3aa: CASSSQNNSPLHF
CDR3nt: TGTGCCAGCAGTTCTCAGAATAATTCACCCCTCCACTTT
v_gene: TRBV28
j_gene: TRBJ1-6
d_gene: -
abundance: -

CDR3aa: CSALPNYGYTF
CDR3nt: TGCAGTGCTCTCCCCAACTATGGCTACACCTTC
v_gene: TRBV20-1
j_gene: TRBJ1-2
d_gene: -
abundance: -

CDR3aa: CASSLNLEGLFF
CDR3nt: TGTGCCAGCAGCTTAAACCTCGAGGGACTGTTTTTT
v_gene: TRBV7-9
j_gene: TRBJ1-4
d_gene: -
abundance: -

CDR3aa: CASSLSLSSGPSYEQYF
CDR3nt: TGTGCCAGCAGCTTATCTCTAAGTTCCGGGCCGTCCTACGAGCAGTACTTC
v_gene: TRBV7-2
j_gene: TRBJ2-7
d_gene: -
abundance: -

CDR3aa: CAWSARFVRGYGYTF
CDR3nt: TGTGCCTGGAGTGCCAGATTCGTTCGTGGCTATGGCTACACCTTC
v_gene: TRBV30
j_gene: TRBJ1-2
d_gene: -
abundance: -

CDR3aa: CASSEVPGHNYGYTF
CDR3nt: TGTGCCAGCAGTGAAGTCCCCGGACATAACTATGGCTACACCTTC
v_gene: TRBV6-1
j_gene: TRBJ1-2
d_gene: -
abundance: few

CDR3aa: CASSLMVNTEAFF
CDR3nt: TGTGCCAGCAGTTTAATGGTGAACACTGAAGCTTTCTTT
v_gene: TRBV27
j_gene: TRBJ1-1
d_gene: -
abundance: -

CDR3aa: CASSPERYNEQFF
CDR3nt: TGTGCCAGCAGCCCAGAAAGGTACAATGAGCAGTTCTTC
v_gene: TRBV7-3
j_gene: TRBJ2-1
d_gene: -
abundance: -

CDR3aa: CASSGGTSGNQPQHF
CDR3nt: TGTGCCAGCAGTGGGGGCACGTCGGGGAATCAGCCCCAGCATTTT
v_gene: TRBV2
j_gene: TRBJ1-5
d_gene: -
abundance: -

CDR3aa: CASSPYSSGSAEQFF
CDR3nt: TGCGCCAGCAGCCCATATTCTAGCGGGAGTGCTGAGCAGTTCTTC
v_gene: TRBV5-1
j_gene: TRBJ2-1
d_gene: TRBD2
abundance: -

CDR3aa: CASSLVSTGNTEAFF
CDR3nt: TGTGCCAGCAGCTTAGTTTCGACAGGGAACACTGAAGCTTTCTTT
v_gene: TRBV7-2
j_gene: TRBJ1-1
d_gene: -
abundance: -

CDR3aa: CASTQHGLKHNEQFF
CDR3nt: TGTGCCAGCACCCAACACGGCCTAAAACACAATGAGCAGTTCTTC
v_gene: TRBV28
j_gene: TRBJ2-1
d_gene: -
abundance: -

CDR3aa: CASSESMGAEAFF
CDR3nt: TGCGCCAGCAGTGAGTCGATGGGCGCTGAAGCTTTCTTT
v_gene: TRBV10-1
j_gene: TRBJ1-1
d_gene: -
abundance: once

CDR3aa: CASSTSGQWGSYGNTIYF
CDR3nt: -
v_gene: TRBV27
j_gene: TRBJ1-3
d_gene: -
abundance: -

CDR3aa: CASSALGGYYGYTF
CDR3nt: TGTGCCAGCAGCGCTCTCGGGGGATACTATGGCTACACCTTC
v_gene: TRBV11-2
j_gene: TRBJ1-2
d_gene: -
abundance: -

CDR3aa: CASSLRGAYNEQFF
CDR3nt: TGTGCCAGCAGCCTTAGGGGGGCCTACAATGAGCAGTTCTTC
v_gene: TRBV7-2
j_gene: TRBJ2-1
d_gene: -
abundance: -

CDR3aa: CASRSETQYF
CDR3nt: TGTGCCAGCAGATCTGAGACCCAGTACTTC
v_gene: TRBV28
j_gene: TRBJ2-5
d_gene: -
abundance: -

CDR3aa: CASSMGQTNSPLHF
CDR3nt: TGTGCCAGCAGTATGGGACAGACTAATTCACCCCTCCACTTT
v_gene: TRBV27
j_gene: TRBJ1-6
d_gene: TRBD1
abundance: once

CDR3aa: CASSLQAGGPHEQYF
CDR3nt: TGTGCCAGCAGCCTCCAAGCGGGAGGGCCCCACGAGCAGTACTTC
v_gene: TRBV7-2
j_gene: TRBJ2-7
d_gene: TRBD2
abundance: -

CDR3aa: CASSPKTGHSGNTIYF
CDR3nt: TGCGCCAGCAGCCCTAAAACAGGACACTCTGGAAACACCATATATTTT
v_gene: TRBV4-3
j_gene: TRBJ1-3
d_gene: -
abundance: -

CDR3aa: CASSETGRNTEAFF
CDR3nt: TGCGCCAGCAGTGAAACGGGACGGAACACTGAAGCTTTCTTT
v_gene: TRBV10-2
j_gene: TRBJ1-1
d_gene: -
abundance: -

CDR3aa: CAWSVPLRLAVNNEQFF
CDR3nt: TGTGCCTGGAGTGTACCCCTTCGGCTAGCGGTAAACAATGAGCAGTTCTTC
v_gene: TRBV30
j_gene: TRBJ2-1
d_gene: TRBD2
abundance: -

CDR3aa: CASSSGFLFGYTF
CDR3nt: TGTGCCAGCAGCTCCGGTTTTCTGTTTGGCTACACCTTC
v_gene: TRBV7-9
j_gene: TRBJ1-2
d_gene: -
abundance: -

CDR3aa: CASSSSQGTGDYGYTF
CDR3nt: TGTGCCAGCAGTTCGTCACAGGGGACTGGAGACTATGGCTACACCTTC
v_gene: TRBV6-6
j_gene: TRBJ1-2
d_gene: TRBD1
abundance: -

CDR3aa: CASSAGTGGYTEAFF
CDR3nt: TGTGCCAGCAGTGCCGGGACAGGGGGTTATACTGAAGCTTTCTTT
v_gene: TRBV6-1
j_gene: TRBJ1-1
d_gene: TRBD1
abundance: -

CDR3aa: CASSVGTPGLEYSGQYF
CDR3nt: TGTGCCAGCAGCGTAGGGACCCCGGGATTGGAGTATTCAGGGCAGTACTTC
v_gene: TRBV9
j_gene: TRBJ2-7
d_gene: -
abundance: -

CDR3aa: CASSVLDRSGEQYF
CDR3nt: TGCGCCAGCAGTGTACTGGACAGGTCGGGCGAGCAGTACTTC
v_gene: TRBV10-1
j_gene: TRBJ2-7
d_gene: TRBD1
abundance: -

CDR3aa: CATSEPGQGSDTQYF
CDR3nt: TGTGCCACCAGTGAACCGGGACAGGGATCAGATACGCAGTATTTT
v_gene: TRBV24-1
j_gene: TRBJ2-3
d_gene: TRBD1
abundance: -

CDR3aa: CASSRTGDNTGELFF
CDR3nt: TGTGCCAGCAGCCGGACAGGGGACAACACCGGGGAGCTGTTTTTT
v_gene: TRBV11-3
j_gene: TRBJ2-2
d_gene: TRBD1
abundance: once

CDR3aa: CASSFRLAGVWGSYNEQFF
CDR3nt: TGTGCCAGCAGCTTTCGTCTAGCGGGAGTCTGGGGCTCCTACAATGAGCAGTTCTTC
v_gene: TRBV7-9
j_gene: TRBJ2-1
d_gene: TRBD2
abundance: -

CDR3aa: CASSFARGNEQFF
CDR3nt: TGTGCCAGCAGCTTCGCACGGGGTAATGAGCAGTTCTTC
v_gene: TRBV5-6
j_gene: TRBJ2-1
d_gene: -
abundance: -

CDR3aa: CASSFTGGGGYTF
CDR3nt: TGTGCCAGCAGTTTTACAGGGGGCGGTGGCTACACCTTC
v_gene: TRBV12-3/TRBV12-4
j_gene: TRBJ1-2
d_gene: TRBD1
abundance: -

CDR3aa: CSVDPGNSGNTIYF
CDR3nt: TGCAGCGTTGATCCCGGGAACTCTGGAAACACCATATATTTT
v_gene: TRBV29-1
j_gene: TRBJ1-3
d_gene: -
abundance: -

CDR3aa: CASSWGQGWDQPQHF
CDR3nt: TGTGCCAGCAGTTGGGGACAGGGGTGGGATCAGCCCCAGCATTTT
v_gene: TRBV6-2/TRBV6-3
j_gene: TRBJ1-5
d_gene: TRBD1
abundance: -

CDR3aa: CAIGAIMNTEAFF
CDR3nt: TGTGCCATCGGGGCGATAATGAACACTGAAGCTTTCTTT
v_gene: TRBV10-3
j_gene: TRBJ1-1
d_gene: -
abundance: -

CDR3aa: CSARGVYEQYF
CDR3nt: TGCAGTGCTAGGGGGGTCTACGAGCAGTACTTC
v_gene: TRBV20-1
j_gene: TRBJ2-7
d_gene: -
abundance: -

CDR3aa: CASTRTPSTEAFF
CDR3nt: TGTGCCAGTACTCGGACCCCCAGTACTGAAGCTTTCTTT
v_gene: TRBV19
j_gene: TRBJ1-1
d_gene: -
abundance: -

CDR3aa: CASSHTRVYMNTEAFF
CDR3nt: TGTGCCAGCAGCCATACGCGGGTATACATGAACACTGAAGCTTTCTTT
v_gene: TRBV11-2
j_gene: TRBJ1-1
d_gene: -
abundance: few

CDR3aa: CASSDRGLANEKLFF
CDR3nt: TGTGCCAGCAGTGACAGGGGGTTGGCTAATGAAAAACTGTTTTTT
v_gene: TRBV2
j_gene: TRBJ1-4
d_gene: TRBD1
abundance: -

CDR3aa: CASSLSVTSTDTQYF
CDR3nt: TGCGCCAGCAGCTTGTCCGTAACTAGCACAGATACGCAGTATTTT
v_gene: TRBV5-1
j_gene: TRBJ2-3
d_gene: -
abundance: -

CDR3aa: CASSPSGTSYNEQFF
CDR3nt: TGTGCCAGCAGCCCTAGCGGGACCTCCTACAATGAGCAGTTCTTC
v_gene: TRBV7-3
j_gene: TRBJ2-1
d_gene: TRBD2
abundance: -

CDR3aa: CASSPRRELAGTDTQYF
CDR3nt: TGTGCCAGCAGCCCACGTAGGGAACTAGCGGGAACAGATACGCAGTATTTT
v_gene: TRBV7-3
j_gene: TRBJ2-3
d_gene: TRBD2
abundance: -

CDR3aa: CASSLQRSEQGAHEQYF
CDR3nt: TGTGCCAGCTCACTCCAAAGAAGCGAACAGGGGGCCCACGAGCAGTACTTC
v_gene: TRBV18
j_gene: TRBJ2-7
d_gene: TRBD1
abundance: -

CDR3aa: CATARASGNTIYF
CDR3nt: TGTGCTACGGCCCGGGCCTCTGGAAACACCATATATTTT
v_gene: TRBV19
j_gene: TRBJ1-3
d_gene: -
abundance: -